This T cell receptor (beta chain) was recovered during a study of T-cell reconstitution after alpha-beta-depleted transplantation in children. Regarding the study as a whole: A year post-transplant, T-cell counts and diversity derived mostly from newly produced T cells. Surviving recipient T cells and thymic progenitors accounted for the high day-60 TCRbeta diversity observed in some patients. Expanded graft clones numbering several hundred reportedly gave rise to alpha-beta T cells about two months after transplant.

The library targeted TCRbeta and was prepared with unique molecular identifiers. TCRdb passed the PCR reads through MiXCR, listing each CDR3 protein once. The table includes 70,000 or so distinct CDR3 sequences, roughly a tenth detected once. This clonotype has a count of ten or more. Its antigen is still unknown. Trimming shortened V by 0 bases and J by 1 base, and 10 bases separated the two germline ends. From germline, CDR1 is LNHNV and CDR2 YYDKDF (reference sequence). CDR3 length: 15 amino acids. The source is a boy aged 5-17 years with acute myeloid leukemia, due to receive a stem cell transplant. The V gene is TRBV15, the J gene TRBJ2-7; D remains unclear. The sample was PBMCs, taken before TCRalphabeta/CD19-depleted stem cell transplant. CDR3 protein: CATSRDGKGSYEQYF. The DNA of the CDR3 is TGTGCCACCAGCAGAGATGGAAAAGGGTCCTACGAGCAGTACTTC.